This T cell receptor (beta chain) was identified during a study of tumor-infiltrating lymphocytes in primary liver carcinoma. Study summary: The patients, men and women alike, were aged 30 to 69 years. Read depth, roughly 3.65 to 8 million productive TCRbeta reads, did not differ significantly between tissues.

Out of unsorted whole blood came the blood RNA, and germline DNA was extracted as well. Starting from around 0.45 ug of total RNA, TCR beta cDNA was produced with a primer in the constant region. For TCR beta, libraries were produced by three nested multiplex PCR rounds using slightly modified ARM-PCR. A C-beta reverse primer and TRBV1-TRBV30 forward primers served in each of the first two PCR rounds, at about 10 cycles apiece. MiXCR, applied by TCRdb to the multiplex PCR reads, yields one record per CDR3 protein. The sample contains about 200,000 distinct CDR3 sequences, 65% of which appear only once. Points on this clonotype: It is likely a read error, because the conserved phenylalanine at the end of the CDR3 is missing.

Germline values: CDR1 MGHRA, CDR2 YSYEKL. V lost 4 bases, J lost 0 bases, and 11 bases lay in between. The CDR3 is 15 amino acids. Material for sequencing was peripheral blood. V gene TRBV4-1 combines with J gene TRBJ2-3; D is possibly TRBD1 or TRBD2 (6 bases each). The receptor's source is a woman aged 60-75 years with primary liver carcinoma and hepatitis B virus infection. The CDR3 coding sequence is TGCGCCAGCAGCCGCGGGACATATAGCACAGATACGCAGTATCTT. Protein sequence: CASSRGTYSTDTQYL.